These 9 T cell receptor beta chains came from one sample sequenced in a study of spatial heterogeneity in lung cancer (dated by TCRdb to the late 2010s). The paper's findings and limits, for the study overall: A correlation was observed between the number of expanded intratumoral alpha and beta TCRs and the tumor nonsynonymous mutation count.

The sample's time point label, decoded: sample taken at primary tumor resection. The library relied on 5' RACE. The listed sequencing device is NextSeq 500. The public reads were reanalyzed by TCRdb: fastp trimming at Q25, MiXCR alignment, in-frame beta chains only. Entries that share a CDR3 protein sequence are merged under the most common genes and DNA. The sample data list roughly 8,000 distinct CDR3 sequences, and 9.6% of these were observed just once. 9.5% to 15% of the sample belongs to the ten largest clones. No antigen has been identified for these receptors. Source: lung tumor tissue, taken at surgery. The receptors derive from a male donor with early-stage non-small cell lung cancer.

This clonotype occurred many times. J is TRBJ1-6 and V is TRBV20-1; the D is unclear. From germline, CDR1 is DFQATT and CDR2 SNEGSKA (reference sequence). The CDR3 runs 13 residues. V was trimmed by 5 bases and J by 8 bases, leaving 13 bases between them. CDR3 sequence reads: CSAGPDPDSPLHF. The CDR3 DNA follows: TGCAGTGCTGGACCCGACCCTGATTCACCCCTCCACTTT.

The sample holds many counts of this clonotype. This chain connects TRBV7-2 to TRBJ2-1; D possibly corresponds to TRBD2 (5 bases). The CDR3 has 12 residues. Trimming took off 2 bases at V and 10 bases at J, with 9 bases between the two ends. The germline V gene encodes CDR1 SGHTA and CDR2 FQGNSA. The CDR3 nucleotides read TGTGCCAGCAGCTTACAGCGGCCGGAGCAGTTCTTC. Translated: CASSLQRPEQFF. The full variable domain, its missing parts supplied by reference TRBV7-2 and TRBJ2-1, is GAGVSQSPSNKVTEKGKDVELRCDPISGHTALYWYRQSLGQGLEFLIYFQGNSAPDKSGLPSDRFSAERTGGSVSTLTIQRTQQEDSAVYLCASSLQRPEQFFGPGTRLTVL.

By frequency in the sample, this clonotype is medium-sized (0.01 to 0.1%). V usage is TRBV28 and J usage is TRBJ1-3; 8 bases fit TRBD1. CDR3 length: 16 amino acids. With V trimmed by 5 bases and J by 6 bases, 12 bases remained unmatched. Germline V gene sequence: CDR1 MDHEN, CDR2 SYDVKM. The CDR3 nucleotides are TGTGCCAGCAGTCCATGGACAGGGACGCTTAAAAACACCATATATTTT. Protein: CASSPWTGTLKNTIYF.

This clonotype was observed many times. In DNA form, the CDR3 reads TGCGCCAGCAGCTTCCCTAGCGGGGCCTCAGAGCAGTACTTC. Translation gives CASSFPSGASEQYF. The gene calls are TRBV5-1 and TRBJ2-7; 9 bases agree with TRBD2. Looked up from germline, CDR1 is SGHRS and CDR2 is YFSETQ. The CDR3 has 14 residues. V lost 2 bases, J lost 7 bases, and 7 bases stayed unmatched.

This clonotype was detected ten times or more. This rearrangement joins TRBV20-1 to TRBJ2-1; D remains ambiguous. The CDR3 runs 14 residues. V was shortened by 6 bases and J by 2 bases, with 14 bases between the two germline ends. Germline CDR1 reads DFQATT; CDR2 reads SNEGSKA (reference sequence). The CDR3 DNA reads TGCAGTGCCGACCCTAAAGCCACCTACAATGAGCAGTTCTTC. Translating gives CSADPKATYNEQFF.

This clonotype was observed at least ten times. This rearrangement joins TRBV11-2 to TRBJ2-4, with D possibly being TRBD2 (5 bases). The CDR3 loop spans 12 amino acids. V shed 5 bases and J shed 8 bases, with 10 bases lying between them. The germline V gene has CDR1 SGHAT and CDR2 FQNNGV. The CDR3 loop is CASSPPGDIQYF. The DNA of the CDR3 is TGTGCCAGCAGCCCACCCGGGGACATTCAGTACTTC.

This clonotype was seen ten or more times. The V and J genes are TRBV28 and TRBJ1-2; unclear D gene. Trimming shortened V by 5 bases and J by 2 bases, and 12 bases separated the two germline ends. The germline V gene has CDR1 MDHEN and CDR2 SYDVKM. The CDR3 length is 14 residues. The CDR3 loop reads CASSIVTSNYGYTF. The CDR3 region has the DNA TGTGCCAGCAGTATCGTGACTTCAAACTATGGCTACACCTTC.

This clonotype has at least ten counts. This chain joins TRBV14 and TRBJ2-1; 15 bases are a match to TRBD2. The CDR3 has 20 amino acids. Looked up from germline, CDR1 is SGHDN and CDR2 is FVKESK. J gave up 1 base and V 1 base, and 8 bases lay outside the gene matches. The DNA for the CDR3 is TGTGCCAGCAGCCAAGGCGGGACTAGCGGGGGGCGGAGGTCCTACAATGAGCAGTTCTTC. Translation: CASSQGGTSGGRRSYNEQFF.

This clonotype was detected ten times or more. V and J are TRBV25-1 and TRBJ2-5, with 7 nucleotides matching TRBD2. Trimming removed 2 bases from V and 5 bases from J; junction bases left unmatched: 14. Germline V gene data show CDR1 as MGHDK and CDR2 as SYGVNS. The CDR3 runs to 17 residues. This CDR3 is CASSEMGGSIFEETQYF. CDR3 nucleotide sequence: TGTGCCAGCAGTGAAATGGGAGGGAGCATTTTCGAGGAGACCCAGTACTTC.